This T cell receptor beta chain was sequenced for a study of T cell clonotyping in hematopoietic cell transplantation. General observations from the study: At the given depth, recipient repertoires were over 95% de novo clonotypes. Higher Inverse Simpson Index values in graft donor and pretransplant recipient predicted broader posttransplant TCR diversity. Without cell sorting, CD4 versus CD8 contributions remain unresolved.

About this clone itself: What it binds is not known.

Profiling relied on immunoSEQ multiplex PCR, and the TCRdb table lists in-frame clones only, not all of them. The table records fewer than 9,500 clones, 90% to 95% of them present only once. This CDR3 spans 15 amino acids. The V end was cut by 4 bases, the J end by 2 bases, with 9 bases between. Per germline, CDR1 LGHNA and CDR2 YSLEER. The receptor was isolated from a male patient in his fifties or sixties who had an allogeneic stem cell transplant from a related donor, so T cells may come from the graft donor. Some clones in this sample may be carry-over from other donors' samples. Sample: PBMCs, taken 100 days after allogeneic stem cell transplant. V gene TRBV4-3 combines with J gene TRBJ2-6; the D gene is possibly TRBD1 (6 bases). CDR3 coding DNA: TGCGCCAGCAGCCCGGGACAAACTGGGGCCAACGTCCTGACTTTC. Translated: CASSPGQTGANVLTF.